The 19 T cell receptor beta chains presented below share a single source sample, sequenced in a study of T cells in women clearing cervical HPV infection. Only in-frame clones appear in the TCRdb table, and some are missing; sequencing was by immunoSEQ multiplex PCR. The sample table includes around 31,000 clones. Sequencing was performed on blood buffy coat. These receptors came from a woman aged 18 to 69 with a cervical HPV16 infection that either progressed to CIN3+ or cleared (not recorded which).

As for this clone: Read coverage stops 3 residues before the CDR3 terminus; the germline J gene supplies the remainder. V and J are TRBV5-1 and TRBJ1-1; D remains ambiguous. The length of the CDR3 is 13 residues. Germline V gene data show CDR1 as SGHRS and CDR2 as YFSETQ. Deletions cut 1 base from V and 1 base from J, with 5 bases between. CDR3 region: CASSLTSNTEAFF. CDR3 DNA, as far as it was read: TGCGCCAGCAGCTTGACATCGAACACTGAA.

Worth noting for this clone: The CDR3 extends 3 residues past the end of the read, so its final part is completed from the germline J gene. The chain employs TRBV7-2 and TRBJ2-2; possibly TRBD1 for D (5 bases). Germline CDR1 and CDR2: SGHTA and FQGNSA. The CDR3 has 16 amino acids. The chain's CDR3 is CASSLAQGSYNSPLFF. The CDR3 bases that were read are TGTGCCAGCAGCTTAGCGCAGGGCTCCTATAATTCACCG.

A remark on this clone: The sequenced fragment ends 3 residues before the CDR3 boundary, so the rest is inferred from the germline J gene. The chain has TRBV7-6 and TRBJ1-2; 7 nucleotides match TRBD1. V was pared by 1 base and J by 3 bases, with 2 bases of the junction left unmatched. The CDR3 totals 14 residues. Germline loops: CDR1 SGHVS, CDR2 FNYEAQ. The sequenced part of the CDR3 DNA is TGTGCCAGCAGCTTAGGAGGGGGCGACTATGGC. Protein sequence: CASSLGGGDYG. The CDR3 reads in full as CASSLGGGDYGYTF.

A word on this clone: The read stops 3 residues short of the end of the CDR3; the missing end is completed from the germline J gene. The chain uses TRBV7-6 and TRBJ1-1; D possibly corresponds to TRBD1 (5 bases). Germline values: CDR1 SGHVS, CDR2 FNYEAQ. There are 17 residues in the CDR3. V lost 1 base and J lost 0, with 15 bases in between. The CDR3: CASSLGQGLTMNTEAFF. The sequenced part of the CDR3 DNA is TGTGCCAGCAGCTTAGGGCAGGGCCTAACTATGAACACTGAA.

Worth noting for this clone: The read terminates 3 residues before the CDR3 end, so the remaining end is supplied by the germline J gene. V gene TRBV10-3 combines with J gene TRBJ1-5; 9 bases fit TRBD1. V was clipped by 8 bases and J by 2 bases; unmatched bases: 4. The CDR3 totals 14 residues. Germline CDR1 ENHRY, CDR2 SYGVKD. Incomplete CDR3 DNA: TGTGCCATCGGCAGGACAGGGGGCAATCAGCCC. Residues: CAIGRTGGNQP. Given in full, the CDR3 is CAIGRTGGNQPQHF.

As to this clone: The CDR3 end is not reached by the read, which stops 3 residues before it; the germline J gene fills it in. V gene TRBV7-2 combines with J gene TRBJ1-1; unclear D gene. Between the trimmed V and J ends, which lost 2 bases and 3 bases, there was a span of 7 bases. CDR3 length equals 13 residues. Per the germline V gene, CDR1 is SGHTA and CDR2 is FQGNSA. The covered CDR3 bases are TGTGCCAGCAGCTTATCCGGGGACACTGAA. This encodes CASSLSGDTE. The entire CDR3 protein is CASSLSGDTEAFF.

Turning to this clone: Read data end 3 residues before the CDR3 end; the end is taken from the germline J gene. The gene calls are TRBV19 and TRBJ1-2; 9 nucleotides align to TRBD1. Germline V gives CDR1 LNHDA, CDR2 SQIVND (reference sequence). The CDR3 length is 17 residues. The sequenced part of the CDR3 DNA is TGTGCCAGTAGTCCAAAGGGGACAGGGCAACATACCTACGAC. This translates into CASSPKGTGQHTYD. The entire CDR3 sequence reads CASSPKGTGQHTYDYTF. Full variable domain (remainder filled in from reference TRBV19 and TRBJ1-2): DGGITQSPKYLFRKEGQNVTLSCEQNLNHDAMYWYRQDPGQGLRLIYYSQIVNDFQKGDIAEGYSVSREKKESFPLTVTSAQKNPTAFYLCASSPKGTGQHTYDYTFGSGTRLTVV.

Of note for this clone: The junction and the germline gene differ at one end; a read error may be behind it. Read coverage stops 3 residues before the CDR3 terminus; the germline J gene supplies the remainder. This chain connects TRBV7-2 to TRBJ2-7, with 7 nucleotides matching TRBD2. CDR3 length: 14 residues. The germline gives CDR1 SGHTA, CDR2 FQGNSA. The CDR3 sequence is CARSPPGLLYEQYF. Incomplete CDR3 DNA: TGTGCCCGCAGCCCGCCGGGACTACTCTACGAG. Full variable domain (missing parts from reference TRBV7-2 and TRBJ2-7): GAGVSQSPSNKVTEKGKDVELRCDPISGHTALYWYRQSLGQGLEFLIYFQGNSAPDKSGLPSDRFSAERTGGSVSTLTIQRTQQEDSAVYLCARSPPGLLYEQYFGPGTRLTVT.

For this clone: The read ends 3 residues shy of where the CDR3 ends; the end is completed using the germline J gene. The rearrangement joins TRBV29-1 to TRBJ1-4; D possibly corresponds to TRBD1 (5 bases). V lost 5 bases and J 7 bases, leaving 14 bases between the germline ends. CDR1 is SQVTM, CDR2 ANQGSEA, per germline. The CDR3 consists of 13 residues. CDR3 DNA, as far as it was read: TGCAGCGTTCTCAGGGCCGGAGGTGAAAAA. Its translation: CSVLRAGGEK. The full CDR3 is CSVLRAGGEKLFF. The full variable domain, its missing parts supplied by reference TRBV29-1 and TRBJ1-4, is SAVISQKPSRDICQRGTSLTIQCQVDSQVTMMFWYRQQPGQSLTLIATANQGSEATYESGFVIDKFPISRPNLTFSTLTVSNMSPEDSSIYLCSVLRAGGEKLFFGSGTQLSVL.

About this clone: The read stops 3 residues short of the end of the CDR3; the missing end is completed from the germline J gene. The rearrangement links TRBV7-9 to TRBJ2-5; 7 nucleotides align to TRBD1. The CDR3 extends over 14 amino acids. Germline lookup yields CDR1 SEHNR and CDR2 FQNEAQ (reference sequence). V was clipped by 5 bases and J by 2 bases; unmatched bases: 5. CDR3 in amino acids: CASSTTGKQETQYF. The covered CDR3 bases are TGTGCCAGCAGCACGACAGGGAAACAAGAGACC.

Of note for this clone: The DNA ends 3 residues before the CDR3 does, and the rest of the CDR3 is filled in from the germline J gene. This chain links TRBV6-2 or TRBV6-3 with TRBJ2-7; the D gene is possibly TRBD2 (5 bases). The V gene lost 4 bases and the J gene lost 1 base, with 14 bases spanning the gap. The CDR3 extends over 15 amino acids. CDR1 and CDR2 (germline): MNHEY, SVGEGT. The sequenced CDR3 bases are TGTGCCAGCAGTTTAATCCCGGGGTCATCCTACGAG. Translating it yields CASSLIPGSSYE. The whole CDR3 reads CASSLIPGSSYEQYF.

In the case of this clone: The missing CDR3 end, 3 residues past where the read stops, is filled in from the germline J gene. The chain couples TRBV18 to TRBJ1-1; 8 bases line up with TRBD1. V shed 2 bases and J 2 bases; nucleotides not matched to a gene: 10. This CDR3 spans 17 amino acids. The germline CDR1 and CDR2 sequences are KGHSH and LQKENI. The DNA read from the CDR3 is TGTGCCAGCTCACCAGTGGGGAATGGACAGGGCAACACTGAA. Translating gives CASSPVGNGQGNTE. The entire CDR3 reads CASSPVGNGQGNTEAFF.

A note on this clone: The junction does not match germline at one end; this may be a read error. The read halts 3 residues ahead of the CDR3 end, with the missing end drawn from the germline J gene. The chain joins TRBV4-2 to TRBJ1-2; possible D gene TRBD1, 5 bases. The CDR3 is 13 amino acids. Germline V lookup: CDR1 LGHNA, CDR2 YNFKEQ. This CDR3 reads CASSQAGNYGYTF. CDR3 DNA, as far as it was read: TGCGCCAGCAGCCAAGCAGGGAACTATGGC.

Remarks on this clone: The read terminates 3 residues ahead of where the CDR3 ends, so the germline J gene completes it. The chain carries TRBV10-3 and TRBJ1-2; D is undetermined. This CDR3 has 13 amino acids. The germline CDR1 and CDR2 sequences are ENHRY and SYGVKD. The V end was cut by 0 bases, the J end by 7 bases, with 9 bases between. This chain's CDR3 is CAISESGYVGYTF. The part of the CDR3 DNA that was read is TGTGCCATCAGTGAGTCAGGGTATGTTGGC.

Notes on this clone: The read is 3 residues too short to cover the CDR3 end, so that end is filled in from the germline J gene. The chain joins TRBV19 to TRBJ2-1, with 7 bases lining up with TRBD1. Germline trimming cut 0 bases from V and 5 bases from J; bases unmatched to any gene: 19. The CDR3 length is 20 residues. The germline V gene encodes CDR1 LNHDA and CDR2 SQIVND (reference sequence). This CDR3 is CASSIDPTGTGTVLDNEQFF. The part of the CDR3 DNA that was read is TGTGCCAGTAGTATAGACCCCACCGGTACGGGGACAGTCTTAGACAATGAG.

In regard to this clone: With the read ending 3 residues before the CDR3 end, the germline J gene is used to fill in that end. The rearrangement joins TRBV20-1 to TRBJ2-2, with D maybe TRBD1 (6 bases). The CDR3 loop spans 15 amino acids. Germline values: CDR1 DFQATT, CDR2 SNEGSKA (reference sequence). The DNA read from the CDR3 is TGCAGTGCTAGGTCGCAGGGGACCTCTAATTCACCG. Residues: CSARSQGTSNSP. The entire CDR3 sequence reads CSARSQGTSNSPLFF.

A remark on this clone: Read sequence stops 3 residues before the CDR3 end, and the germline J gene provides the missing end. The chain employs TRBV2 and TRBJ1-2; D not certain. Germline assignment: CDR1 SNHLY and CDR2 FYNNEI. The CDR3 runs 13 residues. CDR3 DNA (partial): TGTGCCAGCAAGCAAGGAGCCACAGATACC. This encodes CASKQGATDT. The whole CDR3 region reads CASKQGATDTYTF.

With regard to this clone: The CDR3 extends 3 residues past the end of the read, so its final part is completed from the germline J gene. The chain employs TRBV2 and TRBJ1-4; 7 nucleotides line up with TRBD1. The germline V gene has CDR1 SNHLY and CDR2 FYNNEI. The CDR3 runs 14 residues. The junction had 9 bases not matched to a gene; V was cut back by 7 bases and J by 7 bases. CDR3 DNA, as far as it was read: TGTGCCAGCACCAACAGGGGATTGGCTGAAAAA. This codes for CASTNRGLAEK. In full, the CDR3 reads CASTNRGLAEKLFF.

Notes on this clone: The CDR3 is cut off 3 residues early in the read; its end comes from the germline J gene. V and J are TRBV20-1 and TRBJ2-5, with D perhaps matching TRBD2 (6 bases). CDR3 length: 17 residues. Trimming cost V 0 bases and J 2 bases, with 19 bases left between them. CDR1 is DFQATT, CDR2 SNEGSKA, per germline (reference sequence). CDR3 in amino acids: CSARDPLQSGLQETQYF. The sequenced CDR3 bases are TGCAGTGCTAGAGATCCCCTACAAAGCGGGTTACAAGAGACC.